This TCR beta chain was sequenced in a study of regulatory T cells in long-lasting Graves disease. Germline lookup yields CDR1 LNHDA and CDR2 SQIVND (reference sequence). V gave up 5 bases and J gave up 2 bases, with 13 bases separating them. The CDR3 loop spans 14 amino acids. This clonotype has just one count. A read error may explain this, as a much larger clone is one base away. The TCR beta library used iRepertoire HTBI primers with Arm-PCR amplification of CDR3. Via MiXCR, TCRdb re-called the multiplex PCR reads, giving one row per CDR3 protein. The repertoire consists of 600,000 to 800,000 distinct CDR3 sequences, with about 30% occurring once and the leading ten covering about two fifths. As for time point: persistent/refractory GD, antithyroid drugs over 5 years with positive TRAb. RNA extracted from PBMCs served as the sequencing template.

The specimen comprised peripheral blood mononuclear cells (PBMCs), sampled when the disease was refractory, from a patient treated with antithyroid drugs. This clonotype was obtained from a female donor with Graves disease. V is TRBV19 and J is TRBJ2-7, with D unresolved. The DNA of the CDR3 is TGTGCCAGTAGTGTAAGACACATCGCCTACGAGCAGTACTTC. It codes for CASSVRHIAYEQYF.